One and the same sample provided the 29 T cell receptor beta chains below, sequenced in a study of cytomegalovirus exposure and HLA in healthy donors. The PCR employed 60 Vbeta primers together with 13 Jbeta primers. Assay: immunoSEQ multiplex PCR; the TCRdb copy retains only in-frame clones and omits some. Of some 170,000 clones detected, about two thirds appear once; the ten largest clones hold roughly 3%. The source material was PBMCs. The receptors derive from a woman aged 25-40 years in good health and CMV-seronegative.

The J gene is TRBJ1-4, the V gene TRBV28; 7 bases align to TRBD1. Per the germline V gene, CDR1 is MDHEN and CDR2 is SYDVKM. Losses at the gene ends were 2 bases for V and 6 bases for J; bases not matched to a gene: 15. The CDR3 loop spans 18 amino acids. The CDR3 sequence: CASSLQFEGAGEDEKLFF. The CDR3, as DNA: TGTGCCAGCAGTTTACAGTTCGAGGGGGCAGGGGAGGATGAAAAACTGTTTTTT.

The J gene is TRBJ2-7, the V gene TRBV4-2, with D maybe TRBD1 (6 bases). V was cut by 3 bases and J by 0 bases, with 12 bases left in between. The CDR3 loop spans 15 amino acids. Germline values: CDR1 LGHNA, CDR2 YNFKEQ. CDR3 sequence (DNA): TGTGCCAGCAGCCACCCAGGGGTGAGCTCCTACGAGCAGTACTTC. Encoded protein: CASSHPGVSSYEQYF.

The chain carries TRBV2 and TRBJ2-7, with 8 bases identical to TRBD2. Germline assignment: CDR1 SNHLY and CDR2 FYNNEI. The CDR3 is 14 amino acids. The J segment lost 5 bases and the V segment lost 4 bases, leaving 7 bases of the junction unmatched. The DNA of the CDR3 is TGTGCCAGCAGTGTGAGCGGGAGAATCGACGAGCAGTACTTC. It translates to CASSVSGRIDEQYF.

This clone was counted a few times. This chain connects TRBV6-5 to TRBJ1-2; 7 positions match TRBD1. Trimming cost V 6 bases and J 6 bases; bases outside gene matches: 10. This CDR3 contains 14 residues. The germline V gene has CDR1 MNHEY and CDR2 SVGAGI. This CDR3 reads CASSPTGISNGYTF. The CDR3 DNA reads TGTGCCAGCAGCCCGACAGGGATATCTAATGGCTACACCTTC.

This chain's CDR3 is CASSLGQGDYGYTF. The CDR3 DNA sequence: TGTGCCAGCAGTCTAGGACAGGGCGACTATGGCTACACCTTC. This chain joins TRBV2 and TRBJ1-2; 8 bases match TRBD1. Trimming cost V 5 bases and J 3 bases; bases outside gene matches: 5. The CDR3 loop spans 14 amino acids. Per the germline V gene, CDR1 is SNHLY and CDR2 is FYNNEI.

This clone appeared a few times. The chain employs TRBV9 and TRBJ1-1, with D uncertain. Trimming took 1 base from V and 8 from J, leaving 12 bases between them. Germline V gene data show CDR1 as SGDLS and CDR2 as YYNGEE. The CDR3 has 13 amino acids. The CDR3 loop reads CASSVTDWAEAFF. The CDR3 nucleotides are TGTGCCAGCAGCGTAACGGACTGGGCGGAAGCTTTCTTT.

This clone appeared a few times. CDR3 bases: TGTGCCAGCAACCCTTCTGGCAGGGTGAATGAGCAGTTCTTC. Translated: CASNPSGRVNEQFF. The chain combines TRBV5-4 with TRBJ2-1; the D gene is possibly TRBD1 (5 bases). Trimming removed 6 bases at V and 7 bases at J, with 17 bases between. The germline V gene has CDR1 SGHNT and CDR2 YYREEE (reference sequence). The CDR3 totals 14 residues.

The V and J genes are TRBV5-4 and TRBJ1-1, with D possibly matching TRBD1 (6 bases). The CDR3 is 14 residues long. CDR1 is SGHNT, CDR2 YYREEE, per germline (reference sequence). V was cut by 2 bases and J by 4 bases, with 12 bases left in between. The DNA of the CDR3 is TGTGCCAGCAGCTTCTCGAGAGGGGGCACTGAAGCTTTCTTT. Translation gives CASSFSRGGTEAFF. Using reference TRBV5-4 and TRBJ1-1 for the parts outside the CDR3, the full variable domain is ETGVTQSPTHLIKTRGQQVTLRCSSQSGHNTVSWYQQALGQGPQFIFQYYREEENGRGNFPPRFSGLQFPNYSSELNVNALELDDSALYLCASSFSRGGTEAFFGQGTRLTVV.

The rearrangement uses TRBV7-9 and TRBJ1-2; 9 bases align to TRBD1. V was clipped by 8 bases and J by 3 bases; unmatched bases: 10. Germline V gene data show CDR1 as SEHNR and CDR2 as FQNEAQ (reference sequence). The length of the CDR3 is 15 residues. DNA of the CDR3: TGTGCCAGCGAAGCGGACAGGGGCAGAGACTATGGCTACACCTTC. It yields the protein CASEADRGRDYGYTF.

This chain connects TRBV29-1 to TRBJ2-5; D is uncertain. The germline gives CDR1 SQVTM, CDR2 ANQGSEA. CDR3 length: 13 amino acids. The ends were cut back, 7 bases at V and 4 bases at J, with 16 bases in the middle. CDR3: CSALGTWAETQYF. The CDR3 bases are TGCAGCGCTCTGGGCACCTGGGCAGAGACCCAGTACTTC. Complete variable domain (other parts from reference TRBV29-1 and TRBJ2-5): SAVISQKPSRDICQRGTSLTIQCQVDSQVTMMFWYRQQPGQSLTLIATANQGSEATYESGFVIDKFPISRPNLTFSTLTVSNMSPEDSSIYLCSALGTWAETQYFGPGTRLLVL.

V is TRBV6-4 and J is TRBJ1-2; D unresolved. Germline-derived CDR1 and CDR2 are MRHNA and SNTAGT. The CDR3 has 12 residues. V lost 3 bases to trimming and J lost 4 bases, with 6 bases between them. CDR3: CASSEGSYGYTF. The CDR3 region has the DNA TGTGCCAGCAGTGAGGGCAGCTATGGCTACACCTTC.

This rearrangement joins TRBV27 to TRBJ1-1; D may be TRBD1 (5 bases). Trimming took 5 bases from V and 7 from J, leaving 17 bases between them. In germline, CDR1 is MNHEY, CDR2 SMNVEV (reference sequence). This CDR3 has 14 residues. The CDR3 loop reads CASSPPPGYNEAFF. Here the CDR3 DNA reads TGTGCCAGCAGTCCCCCCCCAGGGTATAATGAAGCTTTCTTT.

The CDR3, as DNA: TGTGCCAGCAGCCCGACGACAGGGGGCGACTATGGCTACACCTTC. As protein: CASSPTTGGDYGYTF. The chain has TRBV7-9 and TRBJ1-2, with 10 bases identical to TRBD1. V gave up 5 bases and J gave up 3 bases; unmatched junction bases: 6. The germline V gene has CDR1 SEHNR and CDR2 FQNEAQ (reference sequence). This CDR3 has 15 residues.

This clone was seen only a few times. This chain uses TRBV7-6 with TRBJ1-1, with 9 bases that match TRBD1. The CDR3 loop spans 16 amino acids. The J segment lost 0 bases and the V segment lost 4 bases, leaving 6 bases of the junction unmatched. Per germline, CDR1 SGHVS and CDR2 FNYEAQ. The CDR3 DNA reads TGTGCCAGCAGCTCCGCCGGGACAGGGTTGAACACTGAAGCTTTCTTT. Its protein product is CASSSAGTGLNTEAFF.

This clone appeared a few times. CDR3 region: CAAWTGANTGELFF. In DNA, the CDR3 is TGTGCCGCCTGGACTGGAGCGAACACCGGGGAGCTGTTTTTT. The chain joins TRBV10-3 to TRBJ2-2; D perhaps matches TRBD2 (5 bases). Germline CDR1 reads ENHRY; CDR2 reads SYGVKD. V lost 11 bases and J 0 bases, leaving 13 bases between the germline ends. The CDR3 extends over 14 amino acids.

This chain uses TRBV6-1 with TRBJ1-4; TRBD1 agrees at 11 bases. Germline trimming cut 5 bases from V and 8 bases from J; bases unmatched to any gene: 7. The CDR3 is 15 amino acids. CDR1 MNHNS and CDR2 SASEGT come from the germline V gene. The CDR3 nucleotides are TGTGCCAGCAGTAGACCGGGACAGGGGGACGAAAAACTGTTTTTT. It translates to CASSRPGQGDEKLFF.

On this clone itself: An end of the junction differs from the germline gene, which may be a read error. The V and J genes are TRBV29-1 and TRBJ1-2; D remains unclear. CDR1 and CDR2 (germline): SQVTM, ANQGSEA. The CDR3 is made up of 13 amino acids. This CDR3 is CGVEAVLFYGYTF. In DNA form, the CDR3 reads TGCGGCGTTGAAGCGGTTTTGTTCTATGGCTACACCTTC. Complete variable domain (other parts from reference TRBV29-1 and TRBJ1-2): SAVISQKPSRDICQRGTSLTIQCQVDSQVTMMFWYRQQPGQSLTLIATANQGSEATYESGFVIDKFPISRPNLTFSTLTVSNMSPEDSSIYLCGVEAVLFYGYTFGSGTRLTVV.

This clone was found a few times. V usage is TRBV6-1 and J usage is TRBJ1-2; 7 positions match TRBD1. The germline V gene encodes CDR1 MNHNS and CDR2 SASEGT. V shed 5 bases, J shed 8 bases, and the junction held 5 bases outside the gene matches. The CDR3 runs 12 residues. The CDR3 loop reads CASSRTGGGYTF. The DNA of the CDR3 is TGTGCCAGCAGTCGGACAGGAGGCGGCTACACCTTC.

This clone occurred a few times. The chain joins TRBV5-1 to TRBJ2-2, with a possible D match to TRBD1 (5 bases). Germline lookup yields CDR1 SGHRS and CDR2 YFSETQ. V gave up 2 bases and J gave up 7 bases, with 15 bases separating them. The CDR3 extends over 15 amino acids. The CDR3 coding sequence is TGCGCCAGCAGCTTTAGGCAGGGAAACGACGGGGAGCTGTTTTTT. It is translated as CASSFRQGNDGELFF.

This chain links TRBV4-1 with TRBJ1-3; a possible D gene is TRBD1 (5 bases). Per germline, CDR1 MGHRA and CDR2 YSYEKL. Trimming took 1 base from V and 0 from J, leaving 19 bases between them. This CDR3 is built from 19 residues. The CDR3 region is CASSQVVLAGPGSGNTIYF. The CDR3 region has the DNA TGCGCCAGCAGCCAAGTCGTTTTGGCGGGGCCCGGCTCTGGAAACACCATATATTTT.

The chain recombines TRBV14 with TRBJ2-7; D might be TRBD1 (6 bases). Germline lookup yields CDR1 SGHDN and CDR2 FVKESK. The CDR3 extends over 13 amino acids. V was cut by 4 bases and J by 4 bases, with 11 bases left in between. CDR3: CASSRQAVYEQYF. In nucleotides, the CDR3 is TGTGCCAGCAGCCGACAGGCCGTTTACGAGCAGTACTTC.

The chain joins TRBV19 to TRBJ2-7; 7 bases map to TRBD1. The CDR3 is made up of 14 amino acids. The germline V gene encodes CDR1 LNHDA and CDR2 SQIVND (reference sequence). Trimming at V came to 1 base and at J to 6 bases, leaving 6 bases not matched to a gene. Here the CDR3 reads CASSIGQGVAEQYF. In DNA form, the CDR3 reads TGTGCCAGTAGTATAGGACAGGGAGTCGCCGAGCAGTACTTC.

This chain connects TRBV15 to TRBJ2-3; 14 bases line up with TRBD2. V lost 8 bases, J lost 11 bases, and 12 bases stayed unmatched. Germline V gene lookup returns CDR1 LNHNV and CDR2 YYDKDF (reference sequence). The CDR3 totals 15 residues. CDR3 sequence reads: CATYQSGTSGGQQYF. As DNA, the CDR3 is TGTGCCACCTATCAATCCGGGACTAGCGGGGGACAGCAGTATTTT.

The V call is TRBV10-3, the J call TRBJ1-1; 8 bases fit TRBD1. Germline trimming cut 2 bases from V and 4 bases from J; bases unmatched to any gene: 3. CDR1 is ENHRY, CDR2 SYGVKD, per germline. This CDR3 spans 14 amino acids. CDR3: CAISEQGASTEAFF. The CDR3 nucleotides are TGTGCCATCAGTGAGCAGGGGGCGAGCACTGAAGCTTTCTTT.

The J gene is TRBJ1-2, the V gene TRBV14; 9 positions agree with TRBD1. Germline trimming cut 4 bases from V and 13 bases from J; bases unmatched to any gene: 13. The germline gives CDR1 SGHDN, CDR2 FVKESK. This CDR3 spans 14 amino acids. CDR3 region: CASSPRDRDIIGTF. CDR3 in DNA: TGTGCCAGCAGCCCGAGGGACAGGGACATCATCGGCACCTTC.

For this clone: This is likely a read error, given that the CDR3 carries no conserved phenylalanine or tryptophan at its end. The chain is built from TRBV2 and TRBJ2-2, with TRBD2 matching over 8 bases. CDR1 is SNHLY, CDR2 FYNNEI, per germline. This CDR3 region has 14 residues. V trimming: 2 bases; J trimming: 8 bases; junction bases outside the gene matches: 4. CDR3 nucleotides: TGTGCCAGCAGTGAAACGGGACTAGGGGGGGAGCTGTTTTCT. Its translation: CASSETGLGGELFS.

The chain links TRBV6-1 to TRBJ2-7; D is perhaps TRBD2 (5 bases). Germline assignment: CDR1 MNHNS and CDR2 SASEGT. Trimming shortened V by 7 bases and J by 0 bases, and 13 bases separated the two germline ends. The CDR3 consists of 14 residues. The CDR3 region has the DNA TGTGCCAGCATCGACCGGGAACGCTCCTACGAGCAGTACTTC. Its protein is CASIDRERSYEQYF.

The rearrangement joins TRBV11-2 to TRBJ2-7, with 8 bases matching TRBD2. With V trimmed by 4 bases and J by 7 bases, 12 bases remained unmatched. Germline CDR1 SGHAT, CDR2 FQNNGV. The CDR3 is 15 residues long. The CDR3 bases are TGTGCCAGCAGCTCACTTAGCGGGGCCCAGTTGGAGCAGTACTTC. It specifies CASSSLSGAQLEQYF.

This clone has only one observation. The chain combines TRBV7-9 with TRBJ1-4; D call uncertain. Germline lookup yields CDR1 SEHNR and CDR2 FQNEAQ (reference sequence). CDR3 size: 16 residues. Trimming stripped 1 base from V and 0 bases from J, with 9 bases between. This chain's CDR3 is CASSLGSGTTNEKLFF. The DNA for the CDR3 is TGTGCCAGCAGCTTAGGGTCTGGCACAACTAATGAAAAACTGTTTTTT.